This T cell receptor beta chain was recovered during a study of T cells in Graves' hyperthyroidism and ophthalmopathy. Whole-study results and caveats: Ophthalmopathy could be told apart from stable hyperthyroidism with a 13 V-J model.

It was uncontrolled infection, other autoimmune disease, pregnancy or lactation that excluded patients. TCR beta CDR3 sequences were amplified from RNA transcripts. The primer set for the first-round RT-PCR of the TCR CDR3 was HTBI. MiXCR, applied by TCRdb to the multiplex PCR reads, yields one record per CDR3 protein. There are around 620,000 distinct CDR3 sequences in the sample; about half occur only once, and about 20% lies in the top ten. Turning to this clonotype: Its antigen is unknown.

The CDR3 totals 14 residues. Germline V CDR1 and CDR2: DFQATT, SNEGSKA (reference sequence). Trimming at V came to 5 bases and at J to 3 bases, leaving 7 bases not matched to a gene. The material sequenced was peripheral blood or thyroid tissue (not recorded which). The TCR was taken from an adult woman with Graves' disease, either hyperthyroidism or ophthalmopathy (not recorded which). This chain connects TRBV20-1 to TRBJ2-5, with 9 bases identical to TRBD1. This CDR3 is CSAGQGTAKETQYF. The CDR3 DNA is TGCAGTGCTGGACAGGGGACAGCGAAAGAGACCCAGTACTTC.